The clone carrying this T cell receptor (beta chain) came up a few times. Its target is unknown. Specified treatment: around 19 received Ad26.COV2.S at low or high dose, single or two shots; a few received placebo; per-sample allocation not given. Sampling occurred on day 63 after the first vaccine or placebo injection. Between the trimmed V and J ends, which lost 9 bases and 4 bases, there was a span of 7 bases. The CDR3 runs 12 residues. Germline CDR1 is LNHDA and CDR2 is SQIVND (reference sequence). The repertoire was sequenced with immunoSEQ multiplex PCR; TCRdb's copy has only in-frame clones and lacks some. The table has 350,000 to 450,000 clones, 87% seen once; the top ten hold approximately 3.6%. The sample comes from a study of Ad26.COV2.S vaccination and SARS-CoV-2 variants. General study findings and limits: Greater spike-specific TCR breadth was seen in vaccine recipients than in placebo recipients.

This sample comprised peripheral blood, obtained in a trial of Ad26.COV2.S vaccine versus placebo. V is TRBV19 and J is TRBJ1-6, with D unclear. The origin of this receptor is a person aged 18-60 years who received the Ad26.COV2.S COVID-19 vaccine or a placebo. CDR3 residues: CASKNYNSPLHF. The DNA for the CDR3 is TGTGCCAGCAAAAATTATAATTCACCCCTCCACTTT.